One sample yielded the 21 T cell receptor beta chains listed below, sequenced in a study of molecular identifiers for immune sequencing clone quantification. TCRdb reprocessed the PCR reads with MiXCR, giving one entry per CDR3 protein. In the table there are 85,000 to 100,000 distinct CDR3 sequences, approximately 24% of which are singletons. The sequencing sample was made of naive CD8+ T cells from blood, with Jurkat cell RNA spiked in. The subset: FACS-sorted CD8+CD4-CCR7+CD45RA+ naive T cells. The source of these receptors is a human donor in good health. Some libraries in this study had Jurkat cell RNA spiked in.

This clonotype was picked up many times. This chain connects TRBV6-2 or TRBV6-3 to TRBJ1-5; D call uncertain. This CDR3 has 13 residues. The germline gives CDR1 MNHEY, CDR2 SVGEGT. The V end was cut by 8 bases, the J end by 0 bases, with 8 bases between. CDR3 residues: CASGRHSNQPQHF. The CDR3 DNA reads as TGTGCCAGCGGACGGCATAGCAATCAGCCCCAGCATTTT.

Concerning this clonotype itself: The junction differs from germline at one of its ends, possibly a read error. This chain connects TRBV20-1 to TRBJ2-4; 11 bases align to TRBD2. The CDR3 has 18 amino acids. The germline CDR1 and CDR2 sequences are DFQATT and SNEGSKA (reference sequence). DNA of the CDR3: TGCAGTGCTGGAGATAGCGGGAGGGCCGGGTATGCCAAAAACATTCAGTACTTC. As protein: CSAGDSGRAGYAKNIQYF.

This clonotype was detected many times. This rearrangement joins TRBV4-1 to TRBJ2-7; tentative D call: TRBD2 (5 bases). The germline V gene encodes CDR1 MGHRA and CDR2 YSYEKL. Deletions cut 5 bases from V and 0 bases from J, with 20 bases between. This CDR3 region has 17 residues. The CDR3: CASSAKRGQDASYEQYF. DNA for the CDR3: TGCGCCAGCAGCGCAAAACGAGGGCAGGACGCCTCCTACGAGCAGTACTTC.

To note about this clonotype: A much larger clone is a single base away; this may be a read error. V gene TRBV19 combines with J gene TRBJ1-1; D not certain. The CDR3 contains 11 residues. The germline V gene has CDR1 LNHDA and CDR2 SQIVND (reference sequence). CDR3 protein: CATRLNTEAYF. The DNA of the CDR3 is TGTGCCACCCGGCTGAACACTGAAGCTTACTTT.

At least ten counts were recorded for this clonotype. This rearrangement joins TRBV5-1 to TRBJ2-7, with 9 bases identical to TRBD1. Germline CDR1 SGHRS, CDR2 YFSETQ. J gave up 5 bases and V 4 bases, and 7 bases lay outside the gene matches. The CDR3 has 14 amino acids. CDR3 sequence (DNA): TGCGCCAGCAGCCCCGGGACAGGGAGTAACGAGCAGTACTTC. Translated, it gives CASSPGTGSNEQYF.

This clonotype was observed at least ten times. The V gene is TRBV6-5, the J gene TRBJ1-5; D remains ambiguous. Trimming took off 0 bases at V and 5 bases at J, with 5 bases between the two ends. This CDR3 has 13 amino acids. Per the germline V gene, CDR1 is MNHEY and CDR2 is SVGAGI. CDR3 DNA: TGTGCCAGCAGTTACTCGCCAGATCAGCCCCAGCATTTT. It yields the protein CASSYSPDQPQHF.

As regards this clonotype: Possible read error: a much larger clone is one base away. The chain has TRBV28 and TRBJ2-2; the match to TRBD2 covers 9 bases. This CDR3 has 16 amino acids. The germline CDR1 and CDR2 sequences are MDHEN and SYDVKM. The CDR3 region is CASSLGLAGYTGELYF. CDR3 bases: TGTGCCAGCAGTTTGGGTCTAGCGGGATACACCGGGGAGCTGTATTTT. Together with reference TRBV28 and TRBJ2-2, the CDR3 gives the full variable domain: DVKVTQSSRYLVKRTGEKVFLECVQDMDHENMFWYRQDPGLGLRLIYFSYDVKMKEKGDIPEGYSVSREKKERFSLILESASTNQTSMYLCASSLGLAGYTGELYFGEGSRLTVL.

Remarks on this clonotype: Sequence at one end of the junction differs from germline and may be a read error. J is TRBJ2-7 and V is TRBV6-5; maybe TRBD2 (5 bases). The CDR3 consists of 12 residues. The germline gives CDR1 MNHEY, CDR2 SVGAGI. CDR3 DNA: TGTGCCGGCAGTTACTCGGGGTACGAGCAGTACTTC. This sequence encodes CAGSYSGYEQYF.

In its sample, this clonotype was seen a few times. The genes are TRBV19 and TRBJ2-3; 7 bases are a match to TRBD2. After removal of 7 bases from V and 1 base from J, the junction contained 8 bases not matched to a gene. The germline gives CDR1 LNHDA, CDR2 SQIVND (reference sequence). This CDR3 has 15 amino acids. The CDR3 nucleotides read TGTGCCAGTATGGATCCGGGAGGTGGCACAGATACGCAGTATTTT. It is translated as CASMDPGGGTDTQYF.

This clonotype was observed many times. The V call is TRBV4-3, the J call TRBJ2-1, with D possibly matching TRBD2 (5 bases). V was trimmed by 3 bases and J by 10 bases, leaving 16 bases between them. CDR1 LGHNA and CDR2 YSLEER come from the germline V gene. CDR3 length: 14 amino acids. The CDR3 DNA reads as TGCGCCAGCAGCCATAGAGAGCGGCGCGGGGAGCAGTTCTTC. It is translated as CASSHRERRGEQFF.

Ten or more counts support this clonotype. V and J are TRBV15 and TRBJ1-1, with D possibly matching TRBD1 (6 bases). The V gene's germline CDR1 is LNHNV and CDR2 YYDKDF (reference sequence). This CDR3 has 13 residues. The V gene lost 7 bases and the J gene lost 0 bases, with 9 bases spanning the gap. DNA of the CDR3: TGTGCCACCACAGGGGACATGAACACTGAAGCTTTCTTT. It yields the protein CATTGDMNTEAFF.

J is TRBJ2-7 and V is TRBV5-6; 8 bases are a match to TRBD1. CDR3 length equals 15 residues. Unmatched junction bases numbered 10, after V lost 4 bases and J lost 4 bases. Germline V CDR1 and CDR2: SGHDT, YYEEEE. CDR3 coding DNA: TGTGCCAGCAGCCCGGGTGGACAGGGAGAGTACGAGCAGTACTTC. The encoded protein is CASSPGGQGEYEQYF. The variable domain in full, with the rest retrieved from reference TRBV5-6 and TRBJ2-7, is DAGVTQSPTHLIKTRGQQVTLRCSPKSGHDTVSWYQQALGQGPQFIFQYYEEEERQRGNFPDRFSGHQFPNYSSELNVNALLLGDSALYLCASSPGGQGEYEQYFGPGTRLTVT.

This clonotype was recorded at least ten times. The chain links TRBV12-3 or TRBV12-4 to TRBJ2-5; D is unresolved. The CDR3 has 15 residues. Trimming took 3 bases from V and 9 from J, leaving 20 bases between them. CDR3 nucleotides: TGTGCCAGCAGTTTTCTGGGGTTCAGGTCACCGGCCCAGTACTTC. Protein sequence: CASSFLGFRSPAQYF.

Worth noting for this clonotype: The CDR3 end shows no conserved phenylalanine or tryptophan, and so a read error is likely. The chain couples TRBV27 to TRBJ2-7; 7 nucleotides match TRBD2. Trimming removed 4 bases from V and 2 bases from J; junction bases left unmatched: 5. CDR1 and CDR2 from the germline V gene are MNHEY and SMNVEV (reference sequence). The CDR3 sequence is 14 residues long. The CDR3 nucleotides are TGTGCCAGCAGTTGGGCTAGCGGCACCTACGAGCAGTACCTC. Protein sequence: CASSWASGTYEQYL.

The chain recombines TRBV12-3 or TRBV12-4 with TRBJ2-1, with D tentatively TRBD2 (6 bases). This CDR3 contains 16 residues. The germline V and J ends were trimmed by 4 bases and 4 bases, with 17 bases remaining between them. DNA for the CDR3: TGTGCCAGCAGTTCTCCGGGGCCCGCGGGGTACAATGAGCAGTTCTTC. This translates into CASSSPGPAGYNEQFF.

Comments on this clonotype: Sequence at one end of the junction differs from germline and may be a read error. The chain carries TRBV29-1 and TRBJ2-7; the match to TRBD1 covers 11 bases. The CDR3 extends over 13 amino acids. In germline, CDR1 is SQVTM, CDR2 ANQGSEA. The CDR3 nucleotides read TGCGGCGTTAGTGGACAGGGGGCTTACGAGCAGTACTTC. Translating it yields CGVSGQGAYEQYF.

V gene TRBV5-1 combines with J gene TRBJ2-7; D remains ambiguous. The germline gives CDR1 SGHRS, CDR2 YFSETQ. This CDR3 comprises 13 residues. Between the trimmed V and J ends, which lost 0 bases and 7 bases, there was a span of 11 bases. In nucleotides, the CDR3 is TGCGCCAGCAGCTTGGTAGGGCCCTTGGAGCAGTACTTC. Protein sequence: CASSLVGPLEQYF. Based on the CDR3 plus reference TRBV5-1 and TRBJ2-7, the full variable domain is KAGVTQTPRYLIKTRGQQVTLSCSPISGHRSVSWYQQTPGQGLQFLFEYFSETQRNKGNFPGRFSGRQFSNSRSEMNVSTLELGDSALYLCASSLVGPLEQYFGPGTRLTVT.

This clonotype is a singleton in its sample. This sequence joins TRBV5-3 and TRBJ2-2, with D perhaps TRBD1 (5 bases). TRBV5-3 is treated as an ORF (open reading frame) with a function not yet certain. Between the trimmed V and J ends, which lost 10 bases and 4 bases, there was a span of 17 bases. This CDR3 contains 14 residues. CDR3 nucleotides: TGTGCCTCCGGGTGGGGCGCCGGCACCGGGGAGCTGTTTTTT. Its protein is CASGWGAGTGELFF.

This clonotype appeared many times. The chain's CDR3 is CASSWTGGLYNEQFF. CDR3 sequence (DNA): TGTGCCAGCAGTTGGACAGGGGGCCTCTACAATGAGCAGTTCTTC. The chain has TRBV27 and TRBJ2-1, with 11 positions matching TRBD1. The CDR3 is 15 amino acids. The V segment lost 4 bases and the J segment 3 bases; nucleotides outside the gene matches: 2. Germline V CDR1 and CDR2: MNHEY, SMNVEV (reference sequence).

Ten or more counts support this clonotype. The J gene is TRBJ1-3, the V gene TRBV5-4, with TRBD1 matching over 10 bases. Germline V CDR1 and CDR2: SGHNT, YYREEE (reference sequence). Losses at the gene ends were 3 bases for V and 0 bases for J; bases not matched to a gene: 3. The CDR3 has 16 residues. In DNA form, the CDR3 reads TGTGCCAGCAGCTGGGGACAGGGGATCTCTGGAAACACCATATATTTT. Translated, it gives CASSWGQGISGNTIYF.

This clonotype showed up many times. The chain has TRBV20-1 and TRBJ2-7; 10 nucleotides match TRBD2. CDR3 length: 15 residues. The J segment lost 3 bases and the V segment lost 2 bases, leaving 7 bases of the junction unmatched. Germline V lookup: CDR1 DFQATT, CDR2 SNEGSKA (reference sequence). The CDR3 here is CSARSAGGKHYEQYF. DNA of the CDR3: TGCAGTGCTAGATCAGCGGGAGGGAAGCACTACGAGCAGTACTTC.